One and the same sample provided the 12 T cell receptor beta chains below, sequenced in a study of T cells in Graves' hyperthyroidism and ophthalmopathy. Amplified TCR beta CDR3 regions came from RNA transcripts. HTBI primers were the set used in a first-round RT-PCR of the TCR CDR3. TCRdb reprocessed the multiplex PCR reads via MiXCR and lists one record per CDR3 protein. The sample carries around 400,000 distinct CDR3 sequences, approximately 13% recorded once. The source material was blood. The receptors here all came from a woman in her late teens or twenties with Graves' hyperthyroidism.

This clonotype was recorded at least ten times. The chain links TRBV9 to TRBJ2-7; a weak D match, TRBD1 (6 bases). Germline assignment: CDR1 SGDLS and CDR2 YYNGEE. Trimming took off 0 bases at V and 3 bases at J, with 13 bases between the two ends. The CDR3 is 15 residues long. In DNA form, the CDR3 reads TGTGCCAGCAGCGTAGGGGCAGGGGAAGGCTACGAGCAGTACTTC. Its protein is CASSVGAGEGYEQYF.

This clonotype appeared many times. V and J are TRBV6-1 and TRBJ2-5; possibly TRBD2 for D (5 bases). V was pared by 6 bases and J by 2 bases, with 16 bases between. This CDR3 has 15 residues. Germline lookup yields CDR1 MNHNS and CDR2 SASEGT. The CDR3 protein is CASSPREGRQETQYF. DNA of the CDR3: TGTGCCAGCAGCCCCCGCGAGGGCCGACAAGAGACCCAGTACTTC.

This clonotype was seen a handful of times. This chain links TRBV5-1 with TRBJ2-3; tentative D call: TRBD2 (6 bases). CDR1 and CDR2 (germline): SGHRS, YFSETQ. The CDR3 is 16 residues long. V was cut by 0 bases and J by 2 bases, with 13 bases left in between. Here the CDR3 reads CASSLEGERATDTQYF. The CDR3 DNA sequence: TGCGCCAGCAGCTTGGAAGGAGAGCGGGCCACAGATACGCAGTATTTT.

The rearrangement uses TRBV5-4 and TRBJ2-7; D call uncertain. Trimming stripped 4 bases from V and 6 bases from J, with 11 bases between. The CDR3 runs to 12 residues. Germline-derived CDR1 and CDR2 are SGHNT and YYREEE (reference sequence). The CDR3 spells CASSGEGLEQYF. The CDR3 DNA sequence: TGTGCCAGCAGCGGGGAAGGGCTCGAGCAGTACTTC.

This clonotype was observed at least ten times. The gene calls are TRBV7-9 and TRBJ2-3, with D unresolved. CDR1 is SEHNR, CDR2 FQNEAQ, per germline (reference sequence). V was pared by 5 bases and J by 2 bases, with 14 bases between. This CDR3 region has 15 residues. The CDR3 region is CASSTMAAYTDTQYF. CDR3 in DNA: TGTGCCAGCAGCACAATGGCGGCGTACACAGATACGCAGTATTTT. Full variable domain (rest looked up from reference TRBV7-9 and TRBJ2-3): DTGVSQNPRHKITKRGQNVTFRCDPISEHNRLYWYRQTLGQGPEFLTYFQNEAQLEKSRLLSDRFSAERPKGSFSTLEIQRTEQGDSAMYLCASSTMAAYTDTQYFGPGTRLTVL.

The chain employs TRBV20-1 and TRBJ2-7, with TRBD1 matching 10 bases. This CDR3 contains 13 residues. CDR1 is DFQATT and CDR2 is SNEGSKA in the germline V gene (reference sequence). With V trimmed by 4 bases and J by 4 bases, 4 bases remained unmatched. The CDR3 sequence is CSAKWTGGYEQYF. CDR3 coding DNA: TGCAGTGCTAAATGGACAGGGGGTTACGAGCAGTACTTC.

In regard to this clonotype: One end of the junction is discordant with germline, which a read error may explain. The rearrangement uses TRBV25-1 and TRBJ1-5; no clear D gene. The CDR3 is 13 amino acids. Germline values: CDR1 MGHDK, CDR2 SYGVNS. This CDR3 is CASSDGLSQPQRF. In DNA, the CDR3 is TGTGCCAGCAGTGACGGACTCTCGCAGCCCCAGCGTTTT.

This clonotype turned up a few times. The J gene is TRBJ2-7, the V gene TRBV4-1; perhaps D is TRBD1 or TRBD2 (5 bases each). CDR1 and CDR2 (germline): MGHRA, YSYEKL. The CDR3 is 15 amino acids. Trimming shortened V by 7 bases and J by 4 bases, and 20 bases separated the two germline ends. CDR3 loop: CASKGAMVGAYEQYF. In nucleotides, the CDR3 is TGCGCCAGCAAGGGAGCGATGGTCGGGGCGTACGAGCAGTACTTC.

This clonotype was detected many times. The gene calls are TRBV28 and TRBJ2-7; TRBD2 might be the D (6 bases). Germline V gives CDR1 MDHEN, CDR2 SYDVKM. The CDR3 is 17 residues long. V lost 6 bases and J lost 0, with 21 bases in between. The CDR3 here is CASSPYPFGGSSYEQYF. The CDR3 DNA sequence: TGTGCCAGCAGCCCCTACCCCTTTGGGGGGAGCTCCTACGAGCAGTACTTC.

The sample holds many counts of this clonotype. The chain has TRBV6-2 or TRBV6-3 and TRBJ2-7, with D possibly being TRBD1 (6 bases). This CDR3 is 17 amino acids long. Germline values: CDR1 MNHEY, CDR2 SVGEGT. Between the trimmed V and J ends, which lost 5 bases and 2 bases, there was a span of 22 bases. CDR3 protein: CASSARGTNIRPYEQYF. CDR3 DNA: TGTGCCAGCAGTGCCAGAGGGACAAATATCCGTCCCTACGAGCAGTACTTC.

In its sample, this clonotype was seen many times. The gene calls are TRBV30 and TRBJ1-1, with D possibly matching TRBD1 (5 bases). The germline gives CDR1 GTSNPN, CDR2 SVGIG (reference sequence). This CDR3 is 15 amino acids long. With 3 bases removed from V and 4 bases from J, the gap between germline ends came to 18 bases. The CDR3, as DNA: TGTGCCTGGAGGCCTACAGACAGAAGTGGCACTGAAGCTTTCTTT. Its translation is CAWRPTDRSGTEAFF.

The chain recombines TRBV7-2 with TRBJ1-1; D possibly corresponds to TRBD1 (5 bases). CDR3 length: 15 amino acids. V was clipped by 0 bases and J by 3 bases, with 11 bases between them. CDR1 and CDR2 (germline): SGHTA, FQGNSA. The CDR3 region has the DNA TGTGCCAGCAGCTTAGCGCCGGGGGGATACACTGAAGCTTTCTTT. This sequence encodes CASSLAPGGYTEAFF.